This TCR beta chain was captured by sequencing in a study of blood T cell repertoires in COVID-19. About the study: Whether acute or convalescent, the COVID-19 samples came from the United States, Italy and Spain. PBMCs, B-cell-depleted T cells, or T cells provided the cDNA or gDNA that made up the material.

Germline values: CDR1 SEHNR, CDR2 FQNEAQ (reference sequence). V dropped 3 bases and J dropped 7 bases, with 20 bases sitting between them. The CDR3 consists of 16 residues. Per the study methods: Reference gene primer amplification gave estimated nucleated cell counts. Method: immunoSEQ multiplex PCR; TCRdb's copy keeps in-frame clones and lacks some. D and trimming were read from the DNA, whereas the V and J calls and clone size are those reported in that table. The table has roughly 150,000 clones, roughly four fifths seen once; the top ten hold over 12%. The sequence derives from a human donor with acute or convalescent COVID-19. The donor label of this sample is uncertain. The V and J genes are TRBV7-9 and TRBJ2-3; D is ambiguous. The source material was peripheral blood. The CDR3 region is CASSFLGSFLGNTQYF. CDR3 DNA sequence: TGTGCCAGCAGCTTCTTAGGCTCCTTTTTGGGCAATACGCAGTATTTT.